This T cell receptor (beta chain) was documented in a study of T cell responses to AZD1222 COVID-19 vaccine. Study conclusions and caveats: Among the donors, most were white British and more were female, and clonal diversity was possibly underestimated. Repertoire sampling happened only post peak T cell response.

Points on this clone: Its antigen is not identified.

The CDR3 is 15 amino acids. With 4 bases clipped from V and 0 bases from J, the junction kept 2 bases outside the gene matches. Germline CDR1 is SNHLY and CDR2 is FYNNEI. The method was immunoSEQ multiplex PCR; TCRdb's version includes in-frame clones alone and lacks a portion of them. This sample carries over 150,000 clones, about nine tenths of them seen once, and the ten largest clones take around 1.5%. The chain couples TRBV2 to TRBJ1-4; 7 bases agree with TRBD1. The specimen comprised peripheral blood, sampled on day 0 of AZD1222 vaccination. The sequence came from an adult in good health. CDR3 nucleotide sequence: TGTGCCAGCAGTGGGGACAGCGCAACTAATGAAAAACTGTTTTTT. This codes for CASSGDSATNEKLFF.